This TCR beta chain was obtained from a study of T cells in Graves' hyperthyroidism and ophthalmopathy. Study-wide results and caveats: Ophthalmopathy, which appeared later, was predicted by the model a median about 6 months before onset.

Amplification of TCR beta CDR3 regions was performed using RNA transcripts as template. TCR CDR3 regions were first amplified by RT-PCR with HTBI primers. MiXCR, applied by TCRdb to the multiplex PCR reads, yields one record per CDR3 protein. Of 300,000 to 450,000 distinct CDR3 sequences in the sample, 14% to 15% were seen once. The junction had 8 bases not matched to a gene; V was cut back by 5 bases and J by 3 bases. The CDR3 covers 17 residues. Looked up from germline, CDR1 is LNHDA and CDR2 is SQIVND (reference sequence). Patients aged 18 to 65 had newly diagnosed hyperthyroidism that had lasted under 2 months. Used for diagnoses were clinical symptoms, serum thyroxine and TRAb, thyroid ultrasound and orbital computed tomography. Source material for PBMCs was less than 12 ml fresh peripheral blood. Only a few counts were recorded for this clonotype. Its matching antigen is unknown.

This chain uses TRBV19 with TRBJ2-3; TRBD2 matches 13 bases. This clonotype was sampled from a woman aged 25 to 45 with Graves' hyperthyroidism. The sample taken for sequencing was blood. Here the CDR3 reads CASSGGTSGIWTDTQYF. The CDR3 nucleotides read TGTGCCAGTAGTGGAGGGACTAGCGGGATTTGGACAGATACGCAGTATTTT.